This T cell receptor beta chain appears in the sequencing data of a study of blood T cell repertoires in COVID-19. Study information: Researchers got acute and convalescent COVID-19 samples from the United States, Italy and Spain.

Study processing details: Reference gene primer amplification gave estimated nucleated cell counts. Produced via immunoSEQ multiplex PCR; TCRdb's table is partial and in-frame only. V, J and clone size are those of that table, while D and trimming were read from the DNA. The data show 250,000 to 300,000 clones, around 90% seen once. This CDR3 has 17 amino acids. The germline V gene has CDR1 SEHNR and CDR2 FQNEAQ (reference sequence). V lost 1 base and J lost 4; bases outside the gene matches: 8. The TCR comes from a woman aged 60 to 75 with COVID-19, enrolled during active disease. The sequenced sample was peripheral blood. The chain uses TRBV7-9 and TRBJ1-2; 11 nucleotides align to TRBD1. CDR3 loop: CASSLVGWTGGAYGYTF. CDR3 nucleotide sequence: TGTGCCAGCAGCTTAGTTGGTTGGACAGGGGGCGCCTATGGCTACACCTTC.